This T cell receptor beta chain stems from a study of T cell repertoires in cytomegalovirus infection. Across the study: HLA-C-restricted CMV epitopes, recently identified, and well-studied HLA-B-restricted ones were used by the study. Matching HLA type and CMV infection were both indicated by public TCR beta signatures. Study-wide results and caveats: CMV-specific TCR beta clonotypes restricted by HLA-C were the ones dominating the ex vivo response.

Of note for this clonotype: The antigen is unknown.

TCRdb re-called the reads with MiXCR, one entry per CDR3 protein. The repertoire has tens of thousands of distinct CDR3 sequences, about 44% of them found once; the top ten carry roughly 93%. Germline V gene sequence: CDR1 ENHRY, CDR2 SYGVKD. CDR3 length: 15 residues. V shed 6 bases and J 2 bases; nucleotides not matched to a gene: 7. The material sequenced was CD8+ T cells from cultured PBMCs, taken from culture after CMV antigen stimulation. The chain has TRBV10-3 and TRBJ2-5; 9 bases are shared with TRBD2. The sequence derives from a human donor in good health (CMV status not recorded). Some clones in this sample may be carry-over from other donors' samples. The CDR3 loop reads CAISSTSGIQETQYF. The CDR3 region has the DNA TGTGCCATCAGCTCGACTAGCGGAATTCAAGAGACCCAGTACTTC.